This passage covers 14 T cell receptor beta chains from one sample sequenced in a study of T cell repertoires in cytomegalovirus infection. TCRdb passed the reads through MiXCR, listing each CDR3 protein once. This sample yields about a million distinct CDR3 sequences, of which approximately 33% are seen a single time; 13% belongs to the top ten. The antigens these receptors bind are not known. The material was cultured CD8+ T cells from PBMCs, obtained from culture after CMV antigen stimulation. These receptors all stem from a human donor in good health (CMV status not recorded). Some clones in this sample may be carry-over from other donors' samples.

This chain uses TRBV27 with TRBJ1-1, with D possibly TRBD1 on 6 matching bases. CDR3 length equals 11 residues. Trimming removed 7 bases at V and 10 bases at J, with 13 bases between. Germline CDR1 reads MNHEY; CDR2 reads SMNVEV (reference sequence). CDR3 nucleotides: TGTGCCAGCATTTCAGGGGTAGCAGCTTTCTTT. It translates to CASISGVAAFF.

The sample holds a few counts of this clonotype. The chain combines TRBV2 with TRBJ1-2; no definite D call. The CDR3 length is 13 residues. CDR1 SNHLY and CDR2 FYNNEI come from the germline V gene. V dropped 3 bases and J dropped 8 bases, with 13 bases sitting between them. CDR3 sequence reads: CASSDVQRYGYTF. CDR3 coding DNA: TGTGCCAGCAGTGATGTACAGCGGTACGGCTACACCTTC.

This chain links TRBV27 with TRBJ2-7; the D gene is possibly TRBD1 (5 bases). There are 15 residues in the CDR3. Germline CDR1 and CDR2: MNHEY and SMNVEV (reference sequence). The ends were cut back, 2 bases at V and 0 bases at J, with 11 bases in the middle. CDR3 in amino acids: CASSLQPGHSYEQYF. CDR3 sequence (DNA): TGTGCCAGCAGTTTACAGCCAGGACACTCCTACGAGCAGTACTTC.

This clonotype has just a few counts. V gene TRBV7-9 combines with J gene TRBJ2-5, with D perhaps TRBD2 (6 bases). There are 15 residues in the CDR3. The V gene lost 6 bases and the J gene lost 5 bases, with 19 bases spanning the gap. Looked up from germline, CDR1 is SEHNR and CDR2 is FQNEAQ (reference sequence). The DNA for the CDR3 is TGTGCCAGCAGTGGACCGTTAGGGGCGGGGGAGACCCAGTACTTC. This translates into CASSGPLGAGETQYF.

The rearrangement links TRBV10-3 to TRBJ1-6; the D is unclear. This CDR3 contains 14 residues. Per the germline V gene, CDR1 is ENHRY and CDR2 is SYGVKD. V dropped 7 bases and J dropped 5 bases, with 12 bases sitting between them. CDR3 in DNA: TGTGCCATCACAAGGGCGGCGGATAATTCACCCCTCCACTTT. Its protein is CAITRAADNSPLHF.

V is TRBV28 and J is TRBJ1-2, with D tentatively TRBD1 (5 bases). The CDR3 runs 13 residues. V was trimmed by 6 bases and J by 8 bases, leaving 16 bases between them. Germline CDR1 is MDHEN and CDR2 is SYDVKM. The CDR3 DNA reads as TGTGCCAGCAGCTCTCCCAGGGCGTGGGGCTACACCTTC. Translating gives CASSSPRAWGYTF.

The CDR3 coding sequence is TGTGCCAGCAGTCCAGTGACAGGCACCACGGTGGCCCAGCATTTT. It is translated as CASSPVTGTTVAQHF. This chain joins TRBV27 and TRBJ1-5, with a possible D match to TRBD1 (6 bases). CDR3 size: 15 residues. Trimming cost V 5 bases and J 11 bases, with 22 bases left between them. Germline V gene data show CDR1 as MNHEY and CDR2 as SMNVEV (reference sequence).

This clonotype occurred once. The chain links TRBV6-5 to TRBJ1-1, with D hard to call. Trimming took off 0 bases at V and 1 base at J, with 12 bases between the two ends. Per germline, CDR1 MNHEY and CDR2 SVGAGI. CDR3 length: 16 amino acids. CDR3 residues: CASSYSRFTANTEAFF. The CDR3 DNA follows: TGTGCCAGCAGTTACTCGAGATTTACGGCGAACACTGAAGCTTTCTTT.

There are a few counts of this clonotype. This chain connects TRBV5-4 to TRBJ2-1, with D possibly TRBD2 on 6 matching bases. Germline V CDR1 and CDR2: SGHNT, YYREEE (reference sequence). V was shortened by 4 bases and J by 10 bases, with 12 bases between the two germline ends. CDR3 size: 12 residues. For the CDR3, the DNA is TGTGCCAGCAGCAGGAGGGGAGAAGAGCAGTTCTTC. Protein sequence: CASSRRGEEQFF.

Remarks on this clonotype: The junction departs from germline at one end; a sequencing error may be responsible. The chain carries TRBV7-6 and TRBJ2-1; perhaps TRBD1 as D (6 bases). The CDR3 covers 13 residues. Germline V gene sequence: CDR1 SGHVS, CDR2 FNYEAQ. Here the CDR3 DNA reads TGTGCTAGCAACCCTCAGGGGTACGATGAGCAGTTCTTC. Protein product: CASNPQGYDEQFF.

This clonotype was seen more than once but under ten times. The chain recombines TRBV4-2 with TRBJ2-7, with D hard to call. This CDR3 is built from 14 residues. V was shortened by 1 base and J by 0 bases, with 7 bases between the two germline ends. The germline V gene has CDR1 LGHNA and CDR2 YNFKEQ. This CDR3 is CASSQVQSSYEQYF. In nucleotides, the CDR3 is TGTGCCAGCAGCCAAGTACAGAGCTCCTACGAGCAGTACTTC.

This sequence joins TRBV7-9 and TRBJ2-7, with TRBD1 as a possible D gene (5 bases). V lost 10 bases and J 2 bases, leaving 15 bases between the germline ends. Germline CDR1 is SEHNR and CDR2 is FQNEAQ (reference sequence). This CDR3 spans 13 amino acids. In nucleotides, the CDR3 is TGTGCCATGCAGGGCAGGGCCGCCTACGAGCAGTACTTC. Residues: CAMQGRAAYEQYF.

This clonotype has ten or more counts. J is TRBJ1-5 and V is TRBV6-2 or TRBV6-3; D ambiguous. The CDR3 has 14 amino acids. Germline V gives CDR1 MNHEY, CDR2 SVGEGT. V was pared by 5 bases and J by 0 bases, with 8 bases between. The CDR3 region is CASSQGISNQPQHF. CDR3 nucleotides: TGTGCCAGCAGTCAAGGGATTAGCAATCAGCCCCAGCATTTT.

V is TRBV6-6 and J is TRBJ2-7, with 7 bases aligning to TRBD2. Trimming at V came to 0 bases and at J to 2 bases, leaving 7 bases not matched to a gene. The CDR3 is made up of 16 amino acids. Germline CDR1 MNHNY, CDR2 SVGAGI (reference sequence). This CDR3 is CASSYSRASGAYEQYV. As DNA, the CDR3 is TGTGCCAGCAGTTACTCGAGGGCCAGCGGGGCCTACGAGCAGTACGTC.